These T cell receptor beta chains were read from a single sample in a study of blood T cell repertoires in COVID-19. Sequenced by immunoSEQ multiplex PCR; TCRdb stores in-frame clones only, minus some. This repertoire shows approximately 260,000 clones, 90% to 95% found once; its top ten account for about 1.9%. The sequenced material came from PBMCs or T cells enriched from blood (not recorded which). These receptors all stem from a woman younger than 35 who had recovered from COVID-19. CDR3s include the opening cysteine and the closing phenylalanine or tryptophan. D genes are given only for firm matches. Some rows mark clone size as missing; the rest say once, few, many or name a class of expanded clone.

abundance,d_gene,j_gene,v_gene,CDR3nt,CDR3aa
-,TRBD1,TRBJ1-6,TRBV9,TGTGCCAGCAGTCCCCGGGACAGGGGGCGAAATTCACCCCTCCACTTT,CASSPRDRGRNSPLHF
-,TRBD1,TRBJ1-6,TRBV29-1,TGCAGCGTCGCGACCGGGACAGGGGGAACTTCACCCCTCCACTTT,CSVATGTGGTSPLHF
-,-,TRBJ1-2,TRBV28,TGTGCCAGCAGTTTATCCACGAGGTTCTATGGCTACACCTTC,CASSLSTRFYGYTF
-,TRBD1,TRBJ1-4,TRBV29-1,TGCAGCGTTACAGGGGCTAGGGGAAAACTGTTTTTT,CSVTGARGKLFF
-,-,TRBJ2-7,TRBV6-5,TGTGCCAGCTCCGGGACGGGGGTTTACGAGCAGTACTTC,CASSGTGVYEQYF
-,-,TRBJ1-1,TRBV18,TGTGCCAGCTCACCAATAGGGGTAAATAGGAACACTGAAGCTTTCTTT,CASSPIGVNRNTEAFF
-,-,TRBJ2-7,TRBV19,TGTGCCAGTAGTATAACGGTCCAGGTTAACTACGAGCAGTACTTC,CASSITVQVNYEQYF
-,-,TRBJ1-1,TRBV7-8,TGTGCCAGCAGCTTAGGGCAGGGGAATATGAACACTGAAGCTTTCTTT,CASSLGQGNMNTEAFF
-,-,TRBJ2-1,TRBV7-3,TGTGCCAGCAGCGATACATTAGCGTGGGGAAAGGATGAGCAGTTCTTC,CASSDTLAWGKDEQFF
-,TRBD1,TRBJ2-7,TRBV18,TGTGCCAGCTCCGTAGACAGGGGACTCTACGAGCAGTACTTC,CASSVDRGLYEQYF
-,-,TRBJ1-5,TRBV2,TGTGCCAGCAGGGGGGTCCGACAGGAATCGAGCTATCAGCCCCAGCATTTT,CASRGVRQESSYQPQHF
-,-,TRBJ2-7,TRBV9,TGTGCCAGCAGCTTGGACAGCTCCTACGAGCAGTACTTC,CASSLDSSYEQYF
-,-,TRBJ1-1,TRBV19,TGTGCCAGTAGTATAGGAAATGGGTACAGGAACACTGAAGCTTTCTTT,CASSIGNGYRNTEAFF
-,TRBD2,TRBJ2-5,TRBV5-8,TGTGCCAGCAGCTTAGGGACTAGCGGGGCGCACGAGACCCAGTACTTC,CASSLGTSGAHETQYF
few,-,TRBJ2-7,TRBV7-2,TGTGCCAGCAGCCAAATTGCGGGCCAGGGGTCCGCTTACGAGCAGTACTTC,CASSQIAGQGSAYEQYF
-,-,TRBJ1-2,TRBV9,TGTGCCAGCAGCCACGGGTCGGTGGGTCGAGGCTACACCTTC,CASSHGSVGRGYTF
-,TRBD2,TRBJ2-5,TRBV7-8,TGTGCCAGCAGCTTAGGGACTAGCGGGGGGGTTGTAGAGACCCAGTACTTC,CASSLGTSGGVVETQYF
-,-,TRBJ1-2,TRBV2,TGTGCCCCCAAGGTGGGAGGGGCGCGGGGCTACACCTTC,CAPKVGGARGYTF
few,TRBD1,TRBJ2-2,TRBV7-6,TGTGCCAGCAGCCCACGCTCCGGGACAGGGTCCGGGGAGCTGTTTTTT,CASSPRSGTGSGELFF
-,-,TRBJ1-6,TRBV7-3,TGTGCCAGCAGCGTAGACAGAGTAACACCCCTCCACTTT,CASSVDRVTPLHF
-,-,TRBJ2-2,TRBV27,TGTGCCAGCAGTTCGGGACTGTTAGCGAACACCGGGGAGCTGTTTTTT,CASSSGLLANTGELFF
-,-,TRBJ1-3,TRBV6-5,TGTGCCAGCAGTCTCGACAGGAATCTAGACACCATATATTTT,CASSLDRNLDTIYF
-,-,TRBJ2-5,TRBV4-2,TGTGCCAGCAGCCAAGGCAGGGCGGAGACCCAGTACTTC,CASSQGRAETQYF
-,-,TRBJ2-2,TRBV5-1,TGCGCCAGCAGCGAGAGCCCTGTCCCCGGGGAGCTGTTTTTT,CASSESPVPGELFF
-,-,TRBJ2-2,TRBV11-2,TGTGCCAGCAGCTTGGCAGGGATGGGAACCGGGGAGCTGTTTTTT,CASSLAGMGTGELFF
-,TRBD1,TRBJ1-6,TRBV10-3,TGTGCCATCAGGGAGCGGGACAGGGAGTCACCCCTCCACTTT,CAIRERDRESPLHF
-,-,TRBJ1-3,TRBV7-2,TGTGCCAGCAGTAGAAGACAGGCGTCCTCTGGAAACACCATATATTTT,CASSRRQASSGNTIYF
-,-,TRBJ1-2,TRBV18,TGTGCCAGCTCAGATACAGGGAGCTATGGCTACACCTTC,CASSDTGSYGYTF
-,TRBD1,TRBJ1-2,TRBV7-9,TGTGCCAGCAGATATACGGGACAGAGATATGGCTACACCTTC,CASRYTGQRYGYTF
-,TRBD1,TRBJ1-1,TRBV9,TGTGCCAGCAGCGTAGCCCCCCTGGGACAGTCTGAAGCTTTCTTT,CASSVAPLGQSEAFF
-,TRBD2,TRBJ2-3,TRBV7-2,TGTGCCAGCAGCCCCAGCAGCTTAGCCGGGGGGGCGGCAGATACGCAGTATTTT,CASSPSSLAGGAADTQYF
-,TRBD1,TRBJ1-1,TRBV7-3,TGTGCCAGCAGCCAAAGGGGCGGGACAGGGGAGACTGAAGCTTTCTTT,CASSQRGGTGETEAFF
-,-,TRBJ1-4,TRBV10-1,TGCGCCAGCAGCCGTGGAGCAACTAATGAAAAACTGTTTTTT,CASSRGATNEKLFF
-,-,TRBJ2-3,TRBV15,TGTGCCACCAGCCCTGGCAGGGCTAGCACAGATACGCAGTATTTT,CATSPGRASTDTQYF
-,-,TRBJ1-2,TRBV11-3,TGTGCCAGCAGCGGGTTAAGCGCTAACTATGGCTACACCTTC,CASSGLSANYGYTF
-,-,TRBJ2-7,TRBV6-5,TGTGCCAGCAAAAGTGTCCGGACATACTACGAGCAGTACTTC,CASKSVRTYYEQYF